This TCR beta chain stems from a study of blood T cell repertoires in COVID-19. Seattle's cohort entered during active infection and was followed longitudinally. This table comes from immunoSEQ multiplex PCR, and its TCRdb copy is limited to in-frame clones, with some not included. Of about 320,000 clones detected, approximately 88% appear once; the ten largest clones hold 1.6%. What was sequenced was peripheral blood. The clonotype originates from a woman aged 30 to 39 with COVID-19, enrolled during active disease.

CDR3 bases: TGTGCCAGCTCTACCAAGACCCAGGGGGACACTGAAGCTTTCTTT. It is translated as CASSTKTQGDTEAFF. The chain joins TRBV18 to TRBJ1-1, with TRBD1 identical over 7 bases. The CDR3 has 15 residues. The V segment lost 6 bases and the J segment 3 bases; nucleotides outside the gene matches: 10. Per the germline V gene, CDR1 is KGHSH and CDR2 is LQKENI. The full variable domain, in which reference TRBV18 and TRBJ1-1 provide the parts outside the CDR3, is NAGVMQNPRHLVRRRGQEARLRCSPMKGHSHVYWYRQLPEEGLKFMVYLQKENIIDESGMPKERFSAEFPKEGPSILRIQQVVRGDSAAYFCASSTKTQGDTEAFFGQGTRLTVV.